This T cell receptor beta chain originates from a study of T cell responses to AZD1222 COVID-19 vaccine. Trimming took 3 bases from V and 5 from J; bases not matched to a gene: 6. Germline assignment: CDR1 KGHDR and CDR2 SFDVKD. The CDR3 consists of 15 residues. The data were produced by immunoSEQ multiplex PCR, yet TCRdb's version contains in-frame clones alone and is incomplete. This table has 150,000 to 160,000 clones, 90% appearing once. This clone was counted only a few times. The chain combines TRBV24-1 with TRBJ2-7, with 10 bases fitting TRBD1. The sequences come from peripheral blood, collected on day 0 of AZD1222 vaccination. This receptor was identified in an adult in good health. The CDR3 DNA follows: TGTGCCACCAGTGATCAGGGACAGGGGAGGAACGAGCAGTACTTC. As protein: CATSDQGQGRNEQYF.